Below are 2 T cell receptor beta chains sequenced from a single sample in a study of cytomegalovirus exposure and HLA in healthy donors. The method was immunoSEQ multiplex PCR; TCRdb's version includes in-frame clones alone and lacks a portion of them. Among hundreds of thousands of clones listed, around 87% were seen once. Sequenced sample: PBMCs. These receptor sequences come from a man aged 18-30 years in good health and CMV-seronegative.

The chain combines TRBV27 with TRBJ2-3, with 8 bases that match TRBD1. The V gene's germline CDR1 is MNHEY and CDR2 SMNVEV (reference sequence). The ends lost 2 bases at V and 2 bases at J; junction bases unmatched: 3. The length of the CDR3 is 15 residues. The CDR3 DNA is TGTGCCAGCAGTTTAAGGGGACAGGTCACAGATACGCAGTATTTT. Protein sequence: CASSLRGQVTDTQYF.

This chain's CDR3 is CASSLWELDQPQHF. The CDR3 DNA reads TGTGCCAGCAGTTTGTGGGAGCTCGATCAGCCCCAGCATTTT. The genes are TRBV28 and TRBJ1-5; D is unresolved. V lost 3 bases, J lost 5 bases, and 11 bases lay in between. This CDR3 is 14 amino acids long. The germline V gene has CDR1 MDHEN and CDR2 SYDVKM.